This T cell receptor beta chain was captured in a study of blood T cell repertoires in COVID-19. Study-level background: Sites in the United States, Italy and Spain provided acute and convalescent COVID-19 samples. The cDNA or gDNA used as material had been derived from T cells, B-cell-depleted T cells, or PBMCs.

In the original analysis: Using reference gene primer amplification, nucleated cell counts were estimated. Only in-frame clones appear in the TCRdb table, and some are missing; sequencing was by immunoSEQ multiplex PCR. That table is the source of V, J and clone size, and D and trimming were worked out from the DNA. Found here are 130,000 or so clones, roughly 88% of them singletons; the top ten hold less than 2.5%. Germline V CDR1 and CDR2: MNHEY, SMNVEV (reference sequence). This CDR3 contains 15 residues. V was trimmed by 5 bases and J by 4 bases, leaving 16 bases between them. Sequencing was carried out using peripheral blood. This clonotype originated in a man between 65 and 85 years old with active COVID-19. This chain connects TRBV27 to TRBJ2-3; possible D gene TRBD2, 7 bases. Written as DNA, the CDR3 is TGTGCCAGCAGTCGGGGGGCGGGAGTTCCAGATACGCAGTATTTT. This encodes CASSRGAGVPDTQYF.